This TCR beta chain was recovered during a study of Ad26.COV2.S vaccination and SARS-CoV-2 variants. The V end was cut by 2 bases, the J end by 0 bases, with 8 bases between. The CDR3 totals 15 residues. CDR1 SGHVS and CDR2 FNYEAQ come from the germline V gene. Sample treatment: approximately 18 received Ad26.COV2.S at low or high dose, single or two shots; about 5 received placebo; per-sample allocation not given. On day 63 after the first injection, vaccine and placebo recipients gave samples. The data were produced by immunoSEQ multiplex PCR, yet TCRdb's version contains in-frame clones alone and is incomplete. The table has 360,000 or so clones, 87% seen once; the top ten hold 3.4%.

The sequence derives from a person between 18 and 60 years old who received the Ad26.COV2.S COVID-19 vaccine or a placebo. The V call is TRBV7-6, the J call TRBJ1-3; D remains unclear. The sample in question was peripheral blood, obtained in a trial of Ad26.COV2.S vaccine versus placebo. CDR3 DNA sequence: TGTGCCAGCAGCTTACCAGCAGTCTCTGGAAACACCATATATTTT. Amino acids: CASSLPAVSGNTIYF.